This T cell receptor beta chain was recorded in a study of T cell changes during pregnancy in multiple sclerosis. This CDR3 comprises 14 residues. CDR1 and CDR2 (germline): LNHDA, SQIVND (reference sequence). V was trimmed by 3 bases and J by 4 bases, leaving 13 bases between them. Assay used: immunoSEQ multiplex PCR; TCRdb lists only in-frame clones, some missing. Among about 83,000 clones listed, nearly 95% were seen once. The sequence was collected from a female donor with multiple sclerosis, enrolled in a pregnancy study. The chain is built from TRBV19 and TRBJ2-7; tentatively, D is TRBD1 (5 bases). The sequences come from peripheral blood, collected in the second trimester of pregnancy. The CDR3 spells CASSIPGAGYEQYF. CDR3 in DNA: TGTGCCAGTAGTATCCCTGGGGCCGGATACGAGCAGTACTTC.